This entry lists 30 T cell receptor beta chains sequenced from one sample in a study of CD8+ T cells in alopecia areata. Treatment denoted: oral pan-JAK inhibitor, 5-10 mg twice daily. RNA extraction and reverse transcription yielded cDNA as sequencing template. Here immunoSEQ multiplex PCR was the method, and the copy in TCRdb shows in-frame clones only, minus some. Counted here are about 290,000 clones, more than 45% occurring once; the ten biggest clones make up approximately 1.8%. Sequencing was performed on CD4+ T cells sorted from blood, taken at week 24, from a patient treated with tofacitinib. These receptors were collected from a human donor with alopecia areata.

The CDR3 DNA follows: TGTGCCGGGAGGACGGGACAGGGGGCTACCCAGTACTTC. Its translation: CAGRTGQGATQYF. V is TRBV2 and J is TRBJ2-5; 12 positions match TRBD1. The CDR3 contains 13 residues. After removal of 11 bases from V and 8 bases from J, the junction contained 9 bases not matched to a gene. Germline assignment: CDR1 SNHLY and CDR2 FYNNEI.

This clone appeared a few times. This sequence joins TRBV30 and TRBJ2-3, with 12 bases identical to TRBD2. This CDR3 has 16 amino acids. V lost 3 bases, J lost 5 bases, and 9 bases stayed unmatched. Germline loops: CDR1 GTSNPN, CDR2 SVGIG (reference sequence). Written as DNA, the CDR3 is TGTGCCTGGAGCTCGGGACTAGCGGGTGCCTTAGATACGCAGTATTTT. Its protein is CAWSSGLAGALDTQYF.

The chain carries TRBV2 and TRBJ2-7; 7 nucleotides align to TRBD1. The V gene's germline CDR1 is SNHLY and CDR2 FYNNEI. CDR3 length equals 14 residues. Trimming cost V 7 bases and J 0 bases; bases outside gene matches: 6. CDR3 in DNA: TGTGCCAGCATCCCCGGGGACAGCTCCTACGAGCAGTACTTC. Its protein product is CASIPGDSSYEQYF.

This sequence joins TRBV7-9 and TRBJ1-2; 7 bases match TRBD1. The V and J ends lost 1 base and 5 bases, in that order; junction bases with no gene match: 4. Germline CDR1 and CDR2: SEHNR and FQNEAQ (reference sequence). CDR3 length equals 14 residues. In DNA form, the CDR3 reads TGTGCCAGCAGCTTAGAGGGGGCGCGATATGGCTACACCTTC. It codes for CASSLEGARYGYTF.

This clone was recorded many times. The chain is built from TRBV30 and TRBJ2-3, with 9 bases fitting TRBD2. The length of the CDR3 is 15 residues. Germline V gives CDR1 GTSNPN, CDR2 SVGIG (reference sequence). The V gene end was trimmed by 0 bases and the J gene end by 1 base; junction bases not matched to a gene: 2. The CDR3 loop reads CAWSVRGRGTDTQYF. The CDR3 DNA sequence: TGTGCCTGGAGTGTACGCGGGAGGGGCACAGATACGCAGTATTTT.

The gene calls are TRBV25-1 and TRBJ2-5; D not resolved. CDR3 size: 12 residues. V was cut by 3 bases and J by 2 bases, with 4 bases left in between. In germline, CDR1 is MGHDK, CDR2 SYGVNS. Here the CDR3 reads CASSDNQETQYF. The CDR3 coding sequence is TGTGCCAGCAGTGATAATCAAGAGACCCAGTACTTC.

This chain uses TRBV6-5 with TRBJ1-6; no clear D. Germline V gene data show CDR1 as MNHEY and CDR2 as SVGAGI. Trimming shortened V by 0 bases and J by 10 bases, and 13 bases separated the two germline ends. The CDR3 is 15 amino acids. The CDR3 DNA sequence: TGTGCCAGCAGTTACTCGGAGGCCCCCGAATCACCCCTCCACTTT. The encoded protein is CASSYSEAPESPLHF.

The rearrangement joins TRBV4-3 to TRBJ2-2; D is unclear. The V and J ends lost 2 bases and 6 bases respectively, with 10 bases between them. This CDR3 region has 14 residues. Germline V gives CDR1 LGHNA, CDR2 YSLEER. CDR3 region: CASSQIRLAGELFF. In DNA form, the CDR3 reads TGCGCCAGCAGCCAAATCAGGTTGGCCGGGGAGCTGTTTTTT.

J is TRBJ1-5 and V is TRBV12-2. TRBV12-2 is shown as a pseudogene. The CDR3 covers 12 residues. In DNA form, the CDR3 reads TGTGCAAGTCGCTTAGAACCATGGCCCCAGCATTTT. As protein: CASRLEPWPQHF.

This clone was detected a few times. V gene TRBV5-4 combines with J gene TRBJ2-1; 9 positions match TRBD1. Germline CDR1 is SGHNT and CDR2 is YYREEE (reference sequence). V was clipped by 4 bases and J by 5 bases; unmatched bases: 7. This CDR3 has 15 residues. CDR3 residues: CASSTTGGDHNEQFF. The CDR3 DNA follows: TGTGCCAGCAGCACGACAGGGGGTGACCACAATGAGCAGTTCTTC.

The table lists this clone with a few counts. Other DNA sequences from this sample encode an identical CDR3 as well. The V call is TRBV25-1, the J call TRBJ1-6; 9 positions agree with TRBD1. Germline V CDR1 and CDR2: MGHDK, SYGVNS. The CDR3 consists of 14 residues. J lost 8 bases, V lost 5 bases, and 4 bases had no gene match. CDR3 amino acids: CASSLTGGDSPLHF. CDR3 bases: TGTGCCAGCAGTTTGACAGGGGGTGATTCACCCCTCCACTTT. The variable domain in full, completed from reference TRBV25-1 and TRBJ1-6, reads EADIYQTPRYLVIGTGKKITLECSQTMGHDKMYWYQQDPGMELHLIHYSYGVNSTEKGDLSSESTVSRIRTEHFPLTLESARPSHTSQYLCASSLTGGDSPLHFGNGTRLTVT.

At least ten counts were recorded for this clone. The J gene is TRBJ2-5, the V gene TRBV11-2; D possibly corresponds to TRBD1 (5 bases). The CDR3 is 14 amino acids. The germline CDR1 and CDR2 sequences are SGHAT and FQNNGV. The germline V and J ends were trimmed by 7 bases and 5 bases, with 17 bases remaining between them. CDR3 protein: CASKLRGALETQYF. CDR3 bases: TGTGCCAGCAAGCTTAGGGGTGCTCTGGAGACCCAGTACTTC.

V and J are TRBV9 and TRBJ1-4; 8 nucleotides match TRBD1. CDR1 and CDR2 from the germline V gene are SGDLS and YYNGEE. The CDR3 has 17 amino acids. Trimming at V came to 1 base and at J to 5 bases, leaving 10 bases not matched to a gene. The DNA for the CDR3 is TGTGCCAGCAGCGTAAGTCCTAGAGGACAGGGAAATGAAAAACTGTTTTTT. Protein product: CASSVSPRGQGNEKLFF.

This clone was picked up a small number of times. The chain is built from TRBV19 and TRBJ1-1, with D perhaps matching TRBD1 (5 bases). Trimming left V 1 base short and J 6 bases short, with 9 bases between. Germline CDR1 LNHDA, CDR2 SQIVND (reference sequence). This CDR3 contains 13 residues. CDR3 nucleotide sequence: TGTGCCAGTAGTATAGCCCGGGACGCTGAAGCTTTCTTT. Encoded protein: CASSIARDAEAFF. Full variable domain (missing parts from reference TRBV19 and TRBJ1-1): DGGITQSPKYLFRKEGQNVTLSCEQNLNHDAMYWYRQDPGQGLRLIYYSQIVNDFQKGDIAEGYSVSREKKESFPLTVTSAQKNPTAFYLCASSIARDAEAFFGQGTRLTVV.

The chain has TRBV30 and TRBJ1-2; no definite D call. Germline V gene sequence: CDR1 GTSNPN, CDR2 SVGIG (reference sequence). Trimming stripped 3 bases from V and 0 bases from J, with 11 bases between. CDR3 size: 14 residues. Written as DNA, the CDR3 is TGTGCCTGGAGAGGAACGGCCTCTAACTATGGCTACACCTTC. It codes for CAWRGTASNYGYTF.

The chain carries TRBV10-3 and TRBJ1-1; TRBD1 might be the D (5 bases). V lost 10 bases to trimming and J lost 2 bases, with 20 bases between them. The CDR3 loop spans 15 amino acids. Germline V gives CDR1 ENHRY, CDR2 SYGVKD. CDR3 coding DNA: TGTGCCACAACGCGGGACCTCGGGATCAACACTGAAGCTTTCTTT. It specifies CATTRDLGINTEAFF.

This chain links TRBV9 with TRBJ2-3; 7 nucleotides line up with TRBD2. Germline CDR1 and CDR2: SGDLS and YYNGEE. After removal of 1 base from V and 10 bases from J, the junction contained 9 bases not matched to a gene. The CDR3 is 14 residues long. CDR3 nucleotides: TGTGCCAGCAGCGTATCTAGCGGTTCGGGACCGCAGTATTTT. Amino acid sequence: CASSVSSGSGPQYF.

This chain connects TRBV11-2 to TRBJ2-7; maybe TRBD2 (6 bases). V lost 5 bases to trimming and J lost 0 bases, with 11 bases between them. Germline V lookup: CDR1 SGHAT, CDR2 FQNNGV. The CDR3 consists of 14 residues. The CDR3 reads CASSRGGSSYEQYF. CDR3 in DNA: TGTGCCAGCAGCCGGGGAGGTTCCTCCTACGAGCAGTACTTC.

This clone was seen a handful of times. This rearrangement joins TRBV5-5 to TRBJ2-5; TRBD1 agrees at 7 bases. Germline V gene sequence: CDR1 SGHKS, CDR2 YYEKEE (reference sequence). V trimming: 5 bases; J trimming: 5 bases; junction bases outside the gene matches: 6. The CDR3 is made up of 13 amino acids. The CDR3 bases are TGTGCCAGCAGGATGACAGGGTCCGAGACCCAGTACTTC. Amino acid sequence: CASRMTGSETQYF.

This clone has more than one count but fewer than ten. Other nucleotide sequences from this sample produce the same CDR3. The chain is built from TRBV7-2 and TRBJ2-5; D is ambiguous. Trimming left V 4 bases short and J 5 bases short, with 5 bases between. The CDR3 runs to 11 residues. Per the germline V gene, CDR1 is SGHTA and CDR2 is FQGNSA. DNA for the CDR3: TGTGCCAGCAGCTCGTGGGAGACCCAGTACTTC. Amino acids: CASSSWETQYF.

This clone turned up a few times. This chain joins TRBV29-1 and TRBJ1-6, with 11 nucleotides matching TRBD1. J lost 1 base, V lost 7 bases, and 15 bases had no gene match. The CDR3 loop spans 19 amino acids. In germline, CDR1 is SQVTM, CDR2 ANQGSEA. CDR3 nucleotides: TGCAGCGCCCCGGGCCCGGACAGGGGGCGAGGTTCCTATAATTCACCCCTCCACTTT. Residues: CSAPGPDRGRGSYNSPLHF.

The rearrangement uses TRBV2 and TRBJ1-6, with 9 nucleotides matching TRBD1. CDR1 and CDR2 (germline): SNHLY, FYNNEI. The CDR3 has 14 amino acids. V lost 5 bases and J lost 9; bases outside the gene matches: 5. The CDR3 loop is CASSQQGAGSPLHF. The CDR3 DNA follows: TGTGCCAGCAGTCAACAGGGGGCCGGTTCACCCCTCCACTTT.

DNA for the CDR3: TGTGCCAGCAATACCCCCGGGACTAGTTACAATGAGCAGTTCTTC. Protein sequence: CASNTPGTSYNEQFF. The V gene is TRBV7-2, the J gene TRBJ2-1; the match to TRBD2 covers 8 bases. The trim removed 7 bases at V and 4 bases at J, leaving 9 bases unmatched. Looked up from germline, CDR1 is SGHTA and CDR2 is FQGNSA. The CDR3 runs 15 residues.

V gene TRBV5-5 combines with J gene TRBJ2-2; the D is unclear. Germline V gives CDR1 SGHKS, CDR2 YYEKEE (reference sequence). This CDR3 region has 13 residues. The V and J ends lost 3 bases and 4 bases respectively, with 7 bases between them. For the CDR3, the DNA is TGTGCCAGCAGCTGGGTGGTCACCGGGGAGCTGTTTTTT. It yields the protein CASSWVVTGELFF.

The chain combines TRBV11-2 with TRBJ2-7, with D possibly matching TRBD1 (5 bases). Germline V gene sequence: CDR1 SGHAT, CDR2 FQNNGV. This CDR3 region has 14 residues. V lost 1 base to trimming and J lost 4 bases, with 11 bases between them. CDR3 residues: CASSLASGLYEQYF. CDR3 coding DNA: TGTGCCAGCAGCTTAGCCTCAGGGTTATACGAGCAGTACTTC.

The rearrangement links TRBV6-5 to TRBJ1-4; D is uncertain. The germline V gene encodes CDR1 MNHEY and CDR2 SVGAGI. V gave up 0 bases and J gave up 7 bases, with 6 bases separating them. The CDR3 is made up of 13 amino acids. The CDR3 bases are TGTGCCAGCAGTTACTCTGGTGTTGAAAAACTGTTTTTT. This encodes CASSYSGVEKLFF.

This clone was found a few times. The gene calls are TRBV19 and TRBJ2-1, with a tentative D call TRBD2 (6 bases). The germline V and J ends were trimmed by 1 base and 9 bases, with 10 bases remaining between them. The CDR3 consists of 13 residues. Germline V gene sequence: CDR1 LNHDA, CDR2 SQIVND (reference sequence). The CDR3 nucleotides are TGTGCCAGTAGTATAGGGGCCGGGGGTGAGCAGTTCTTC. It yields the protein CASSIGAGGEQFF.

This clone was counted between two and nine times. V usage is TRBV7-9 and J usage is TRBJ2-1; D is perhaps TRBD2 (6 bases). The CDR3 has 15 amino acids. Germline V CDR1 and CDR2: SEHNR, FQNEAQ (reference sequence). V was cut by 1 base and J by 5 bases, with 12 bases left in between. As DNA, the CDR3 is TGTGCCAGCAGCTTAGTGCTAGCGACCAACAATGAGCAGTTCTTC. Protein: CASSLVLATNNEQFF.

The chain links TRBV30 to TRBJ1-2; D call uncertain. Trimming took off 2 bases at V and 2 bases at J, with 9 bases between the two ends. The CDR3 sequence is 13 residues long. Germline CDR1 reads GTSNPN; CDR2 reads SVGIG (reference sequence). In DNA, the CDR3 is TGTGCCTGGAGTATCTCGGACAACTATGGCTACACCTTC. It translates to CAWSISDNYGYTF.

V gene TRBV4-3 combines with J gene TRBJ1-2; the D gene is possibly TRBD1 (5 bases). Trimming stripped 4 bases from V and 4 bases from J, with 22 bases between. Germline V gene data show CDR1 as LGHNA and CDR2 as YSLEER. The CDR3 covers 17 residues. The CDR3 DNA reads as TGCGCCAGCAGCCCGTCCCGGGACGTATCGAGAGGCTATGGCTACACCTTC. Translation gives CASSPSRDVSRGYGYTF.